This T cell receptor (beta chain) was sequenced for a study of metastatic and nonmetastatic thyroid tumors. Looking at the study overall: Samples came from malignant and benign thyroid patients, and repertoires were compared across blood and tumor or nodule tissue.

Comments on this clone: Its antigen is unidentified.

The entire patient cohort was treatment-naive prior to thyroid surgery. Findings and caveats of the study: Compared with benign nodules, malignant thyroid tumors were reported to have significantly higher TCR beta diversity in both blood and tumor.

Original processing methods: The study's classifier, a distant-metastasis tool for papillary thyroid cancer, was built using CDR3 differences across clinicopathological groups. MiXCR reprocessed the PCR reads for TCRdb. TCRdb, rather than the study authors, made the V and J calls. The sample holds 35,000 to 50,000 clones, around 3.1% seen once. After removal of 5 bases from V and 2 bases from J, the junction contained 5 bases not matched to a gene. This CDR3 has 16 amino acids. Germline V lookup: CDR1 MNHNS, CDR2 SASEGT. The receptor's source is a female donor with papillary thyroid cancer or a benign thyroid nodule (not recorded which). Some clones in this sample may be carry-over from other donors' samples. The sequenced sample consisted of blood. The gene calls are TRBV6-1 and TRBJ2-6; 8 positions agree with TRBD2. CDR3: CASSPRGGAGANVLTF. In nucleotides, the CDR3 is TGTGCCAGCAGTCCCCGGGGGGGCGCTGGGGCCAACGTCCTGACTTTC.